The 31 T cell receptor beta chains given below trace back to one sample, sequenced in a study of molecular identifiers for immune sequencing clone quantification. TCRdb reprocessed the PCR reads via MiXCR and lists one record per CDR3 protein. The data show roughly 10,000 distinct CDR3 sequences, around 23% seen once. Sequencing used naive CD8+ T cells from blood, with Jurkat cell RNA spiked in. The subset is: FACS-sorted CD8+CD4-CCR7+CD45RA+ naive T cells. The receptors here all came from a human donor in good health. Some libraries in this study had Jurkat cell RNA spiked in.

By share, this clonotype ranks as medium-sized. The CDR3 loop is CASSPGQGAKVYEQYF. Here the CDR3 DNA reads TGTGCCAGCAGTCCGGGACAGGGGGCCAAGGTCTACGAGCAGTACTTC. The rearrangement joins TRBV27 to TRBJ2-7, with 12 bases lining up with TRBD1. J gave up 3 bases and V 5 bases, and 8 bases lay outside the gene matches. From germline, CDR1 is MNHEY and CDR2 SMNVEV (reference sequence). The CDR3 has 16 residues.

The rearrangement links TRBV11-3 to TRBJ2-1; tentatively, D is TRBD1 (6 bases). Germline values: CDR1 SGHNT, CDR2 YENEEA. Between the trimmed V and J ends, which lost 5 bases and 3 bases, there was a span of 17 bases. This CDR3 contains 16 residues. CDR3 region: CASSAHGTFGYNEQFF. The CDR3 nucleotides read TGTGCCAGCAGCGCGCACGGGACATTCGGCTACAATGAGCAGTTCTTC.

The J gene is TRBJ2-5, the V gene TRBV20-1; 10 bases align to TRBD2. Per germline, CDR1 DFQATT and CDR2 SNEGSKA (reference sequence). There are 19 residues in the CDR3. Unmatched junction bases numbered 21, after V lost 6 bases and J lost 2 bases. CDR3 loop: CSAASKRGGVGTIQETQYF. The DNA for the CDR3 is TGCAGTGCCGCTTCGAAGCGGGGGGGTGTGGGTACCATACAAGAGACCCAGTACTTC.

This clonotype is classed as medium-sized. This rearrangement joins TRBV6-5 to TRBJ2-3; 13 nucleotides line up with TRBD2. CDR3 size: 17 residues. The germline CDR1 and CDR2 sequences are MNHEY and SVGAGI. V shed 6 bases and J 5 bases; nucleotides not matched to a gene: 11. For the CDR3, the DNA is TGTGCCAGCAGCCCTACTAGCGGGGGGGCAGTAGGAGATACGCAGTATTTT. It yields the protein CASSPTSGGAVGDTQYF.

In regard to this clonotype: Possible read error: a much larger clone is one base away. CDR3 nucleotides: TGTGCCAGCAGCTTGGTAGGGGGCTTGACAAATACGCAGTATTTT. It codes for CASSLVGGLTNTQYF. V gene TRBV5-5 combines with J gene TRBJ2-3, with TRBD1 matching 7 bases. This CDR3 contains 15 residues. Germline V gene data show CDR1 as SGHKS and CDR2 as YYEKEE (reference sequence). V lost 0 bases to trimming and J lost 7 bases; unmatched junction nucleotides: 8. The whole variable domain, remainder taken from reference TRBV5-5 and TRBJ2-3, is DAGVTQSPTHLIKTRGQQVTLRCSPISGHKSVSWYQQVLGQGPQFIFQYYEKEERGRGNFPDRFSARQFPNYSSELNVNALLLGDSALYLCASSLVGGLTNTQYFGPGTRLTVL.

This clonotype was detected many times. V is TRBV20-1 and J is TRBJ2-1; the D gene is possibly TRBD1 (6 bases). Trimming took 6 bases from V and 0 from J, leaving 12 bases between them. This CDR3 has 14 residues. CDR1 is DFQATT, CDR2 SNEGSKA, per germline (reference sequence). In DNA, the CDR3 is TGCAGTGCCGAAGACAGGACCTCCTACAATGAGCAGTTCTTC. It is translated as CSAEDRTSYNEQFF.

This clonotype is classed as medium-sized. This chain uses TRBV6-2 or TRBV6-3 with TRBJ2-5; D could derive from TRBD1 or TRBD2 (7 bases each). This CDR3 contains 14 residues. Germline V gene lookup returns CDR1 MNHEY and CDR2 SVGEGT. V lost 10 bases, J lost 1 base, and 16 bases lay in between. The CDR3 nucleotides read TGTGCCACAGGGGGTCGACTAGCCCAAGAGACCCAGTACTTC. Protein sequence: CATGGRLAQETQYF.

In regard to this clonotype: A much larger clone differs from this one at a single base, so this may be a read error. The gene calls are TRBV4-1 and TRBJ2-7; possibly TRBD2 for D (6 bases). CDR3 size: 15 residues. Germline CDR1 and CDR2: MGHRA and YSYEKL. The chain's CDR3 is CASSQDRRGLYEQCF. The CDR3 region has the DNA TGCGCCAGCAGCCAAGATCGCCGGGGGTTGTACGAGCAGTGCTTC.

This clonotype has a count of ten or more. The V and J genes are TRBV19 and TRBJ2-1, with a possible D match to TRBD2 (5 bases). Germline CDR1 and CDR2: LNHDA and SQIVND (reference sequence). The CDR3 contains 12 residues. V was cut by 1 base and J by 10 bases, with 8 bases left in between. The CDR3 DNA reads TGTGCCAGTAGTATAGGAGGGAGAGAGCAGTTCTTC. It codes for CASSIGGREQFF.

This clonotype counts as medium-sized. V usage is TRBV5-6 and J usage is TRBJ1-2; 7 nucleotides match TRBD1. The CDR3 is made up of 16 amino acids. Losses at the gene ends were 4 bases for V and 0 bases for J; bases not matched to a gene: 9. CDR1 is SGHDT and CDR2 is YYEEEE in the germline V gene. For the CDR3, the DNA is TGTGCCAGCAGCACAGAGCGGGACAGCCCTAACTATGGCTACACCTTC. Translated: CASSTERDSPNYGYTF.

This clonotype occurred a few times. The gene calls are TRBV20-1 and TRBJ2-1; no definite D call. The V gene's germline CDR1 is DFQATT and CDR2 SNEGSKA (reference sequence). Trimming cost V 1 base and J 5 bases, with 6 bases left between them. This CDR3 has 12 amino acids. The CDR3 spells CSARVIHNEQFF. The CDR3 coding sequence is TGCAGTGCTAGAGTTATCCACAATGAGCAGTTCTTC.

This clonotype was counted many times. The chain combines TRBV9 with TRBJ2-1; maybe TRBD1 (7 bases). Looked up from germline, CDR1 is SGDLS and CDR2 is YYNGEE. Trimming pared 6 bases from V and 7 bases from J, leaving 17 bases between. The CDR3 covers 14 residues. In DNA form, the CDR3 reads TGTGCCAGCACAGGGGGGTCGGGGTGGAATGAGCAGTTCTTC. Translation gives CASTGGSGWNEQFF.

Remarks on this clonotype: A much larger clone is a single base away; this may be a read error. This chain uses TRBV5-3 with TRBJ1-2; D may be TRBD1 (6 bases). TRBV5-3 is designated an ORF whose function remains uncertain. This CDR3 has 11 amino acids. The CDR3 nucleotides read TGTGCCAGCAGCTTGGGGGCTGGCTGCACCTTC. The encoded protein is CASSLGAGCTF.

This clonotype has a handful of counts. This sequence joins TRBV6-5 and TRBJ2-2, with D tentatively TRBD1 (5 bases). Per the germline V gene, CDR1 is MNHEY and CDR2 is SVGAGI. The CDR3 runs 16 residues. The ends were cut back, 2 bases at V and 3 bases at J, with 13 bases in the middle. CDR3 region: CASSYTPPRDTGELFF. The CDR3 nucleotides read TGTGCCAGCAGTTACACCCCCCCCAGGGACACCGGGGAGCTGTTTTTT.

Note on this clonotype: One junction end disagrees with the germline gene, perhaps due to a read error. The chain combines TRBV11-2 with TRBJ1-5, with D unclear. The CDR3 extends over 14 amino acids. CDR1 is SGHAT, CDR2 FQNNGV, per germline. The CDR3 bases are TGTGCCAGCAGCTTCTCAGGACCTAATCAGCCCCCGCATTTT. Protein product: CASSFSGPNQPPHF.

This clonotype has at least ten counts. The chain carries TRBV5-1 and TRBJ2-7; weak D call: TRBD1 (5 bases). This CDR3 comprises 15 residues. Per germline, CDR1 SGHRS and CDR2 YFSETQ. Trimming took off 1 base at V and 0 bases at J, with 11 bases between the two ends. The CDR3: CASSLLSTGSYEQYF. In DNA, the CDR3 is TGCGCCAGCAGCTTGTTATCAACAGGCTCCTACGAGCAGTACTTC.

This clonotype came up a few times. CDR3 region: CASSQNRGANTGELFF. The CDR3 DNA sequence: TGCGCCAGCAGTCAAAACAGGGGAGCGAACACCGGGGAGCTGTTTTTT. The chain combines TRBV23-1 with TRBJ2-2; 7 bases match TRBD1. TRBV23-1 is identified as an open reading frame with a role that is uncertain. J was trimmed by 0 bases and V by 2 bases; bases with no gene match: 3. This CDR3 is 16 amino acids long.

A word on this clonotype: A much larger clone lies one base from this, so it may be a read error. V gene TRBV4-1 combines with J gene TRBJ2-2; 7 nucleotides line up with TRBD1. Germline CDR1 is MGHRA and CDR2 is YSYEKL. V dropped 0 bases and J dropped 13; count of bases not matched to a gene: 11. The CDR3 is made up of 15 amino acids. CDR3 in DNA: TGCGCCAGCAGCCAAGATCCCCAGGGGGTGGGGAGGCTGTTTTTT. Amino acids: CASSQDPQGVGRLFF.

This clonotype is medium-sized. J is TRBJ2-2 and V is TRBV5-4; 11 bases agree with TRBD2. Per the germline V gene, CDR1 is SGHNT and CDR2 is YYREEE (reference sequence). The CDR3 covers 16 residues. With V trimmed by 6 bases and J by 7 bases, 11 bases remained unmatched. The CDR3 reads CASTVSLAGVGGELFF. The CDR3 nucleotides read TGTGCCAGCACCGTCTCACTAGCGGGAGTAGGCGGGGAGCTGTTTTTT.

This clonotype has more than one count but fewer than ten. The DNA for the CDR3 is TGCGCCAGCAGCCAAGGGCAGAACTATGGCTACACCTTC. This translates into CASSQGQNYGYTF. This sequence joins TRBV4-3 and TRBJ1-2; D remains ambiguous. Germline-derived CDR1 and CDR2 are LGHNA and YSLEER. This CDR3 is built from 13 residues. The V gene lost 1 base and the J gene lost 2 bases, with 5 bases spanning the gap.

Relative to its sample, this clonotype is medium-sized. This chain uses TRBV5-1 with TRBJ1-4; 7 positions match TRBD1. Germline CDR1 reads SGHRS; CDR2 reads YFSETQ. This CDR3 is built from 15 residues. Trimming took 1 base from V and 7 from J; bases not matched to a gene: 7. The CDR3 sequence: CASSLYGTEGEKLFF. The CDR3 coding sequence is TGCGCCAGCAGCTTGTATGGGACAGAGGGTGAAAAACTGTTTTTT.

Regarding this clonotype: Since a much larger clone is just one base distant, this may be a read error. DNA of the CDR3: TGTGCCAGCAGCTTAGTCGGGGACAGCTACGAGCAGTACTTC. It encodes CASSLVGDSYEQYF. The V and J genes are TRBV5-6 and TRBJ2-7, with TRBD1 matching over 7 bases. The J segment lost 3 bases and the V segment lost 2 bases, leaving 5 bases of the junction unmatched. The germline CDR1 and CDR2 sequences are SGHDT and YYEEEE. This CDR3 is 14 amino acids long.

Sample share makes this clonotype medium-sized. This CDR3 reads CASSASRQGPDGTEAFF. The CDR3 bases are TGTGCCAGCAGCGCATCCCGACAAGGACCTGACGGCACTGAAGCTTTCTTT. The chain uses TRBV11-2 and TRBJ1-1; no clear D. The CDR3 contains 17 residues. V shed 5 bases and J shed 4 bases, with 23 bases lying between them. CDR1 and CDR2 (germline): SGHAT, FQNNGV.

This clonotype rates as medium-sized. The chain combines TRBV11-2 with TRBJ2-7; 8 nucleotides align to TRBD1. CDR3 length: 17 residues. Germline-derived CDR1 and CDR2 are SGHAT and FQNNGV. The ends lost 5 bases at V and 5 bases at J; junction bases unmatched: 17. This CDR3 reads CASSPGRTGLLSHEQYF. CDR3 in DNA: TGTGCCAGCAGCCCCGGTCGGACAGGGCTCCTCTCACACGAGCAGTACTTC.

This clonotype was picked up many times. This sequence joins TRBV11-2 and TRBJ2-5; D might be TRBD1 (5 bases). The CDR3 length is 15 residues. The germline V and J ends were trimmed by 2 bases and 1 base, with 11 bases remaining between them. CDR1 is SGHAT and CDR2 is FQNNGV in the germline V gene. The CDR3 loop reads CASSLSSRGQETQYF. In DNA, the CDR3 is TGTGCCAGCAGCTTAAGCAGTAGGGGCCAAGAGACCCAGTACTTC.

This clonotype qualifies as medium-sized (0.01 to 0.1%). This chain's CDR3 is CASSWSGDTQYF. The CDR3 nucleotides read TGTGCCAGCAGCTGGTCGGGAGATACGCAGTATTTT. The V call is TRBV11-2, the J call TRBJ2-3, with D hard to call. The germline V and J ends were trimmed by 4 bases and 5 bases, with 7 bases remaining between them. The CDR3 is 12 residues long. CDR1 is SGHAT and CDR2 is FQNNGV in the germline V gene.

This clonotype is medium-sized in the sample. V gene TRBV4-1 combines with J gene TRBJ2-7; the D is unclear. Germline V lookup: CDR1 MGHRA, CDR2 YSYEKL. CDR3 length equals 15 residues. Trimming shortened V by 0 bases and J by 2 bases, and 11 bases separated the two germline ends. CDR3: CASSQDAGFTYEQYF. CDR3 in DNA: TGCGCCAGCAGCCAAGATGCTGGGTTTACCTACGAGCAGTACTTC.

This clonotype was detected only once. CDR3 region: CISSYGGSDTQYF. The CDR3 region has the DNA TGTATCTCCTCCTACGGGGGGTCAGATACGCAGTATTTT. The V and J genes are TRBV7-5 and TRBJ2-3; the DNA was not used to check the table's D call, TRBD1. TRBV7-5 is noted as a pseudogene. The length of the CDR3 is 13 residues.

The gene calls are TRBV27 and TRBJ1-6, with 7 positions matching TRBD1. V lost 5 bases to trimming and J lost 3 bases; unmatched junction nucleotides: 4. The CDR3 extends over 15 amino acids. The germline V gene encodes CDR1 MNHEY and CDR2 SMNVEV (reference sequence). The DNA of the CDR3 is TGTGCCAGCAGTCTGACAGGGTTCTATAATTCACCCCTCCACTTT. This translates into CASSLTGFYNSPLHF.

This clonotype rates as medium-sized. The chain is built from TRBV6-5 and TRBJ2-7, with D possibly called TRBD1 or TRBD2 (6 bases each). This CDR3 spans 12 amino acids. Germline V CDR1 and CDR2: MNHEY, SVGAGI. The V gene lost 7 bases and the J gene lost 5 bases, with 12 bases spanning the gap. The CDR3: CASTEGGNEQYF. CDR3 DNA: TGTGCCAGCACGGAAGGGGGGAACGAGCAGTACTTC.

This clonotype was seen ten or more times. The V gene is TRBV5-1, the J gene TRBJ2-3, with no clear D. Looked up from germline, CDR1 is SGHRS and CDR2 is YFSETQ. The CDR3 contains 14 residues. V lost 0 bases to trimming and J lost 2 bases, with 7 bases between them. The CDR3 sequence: CASSLEGPTDTQYF. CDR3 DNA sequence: TGCGCCAGCAGCTTGGAAGGTCCCACAGATACGCAGTATTTT.